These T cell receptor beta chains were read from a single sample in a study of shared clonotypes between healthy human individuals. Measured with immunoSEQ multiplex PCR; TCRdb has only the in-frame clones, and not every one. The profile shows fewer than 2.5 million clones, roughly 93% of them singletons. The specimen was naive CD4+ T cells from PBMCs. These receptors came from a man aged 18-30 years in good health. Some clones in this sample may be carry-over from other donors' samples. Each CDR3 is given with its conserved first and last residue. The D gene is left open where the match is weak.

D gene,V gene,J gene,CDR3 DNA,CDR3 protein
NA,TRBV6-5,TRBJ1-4,TGTGCCAGCAGCCGGACTGAAAATAATGAAAAACTGTTTTTT,CASSRTENNEKLFF
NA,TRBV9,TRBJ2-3,TGTGCCAGCAGCGCCTTGGGGGGTTATCTCACAGATACGCAGTATTTT,CASSALGGYLTDTQYF
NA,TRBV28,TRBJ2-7,TGTGCCAGCAGTCGAGGACTGCTAAGTAGGTACGAGCAGTACTTC,CASSRGLLSRYEQYF
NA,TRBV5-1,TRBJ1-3,TGCGCCAGCAGCTCAATGGGGACCAGCGGAAACACCATATATTTT,CASSSMGTSGNTIYF
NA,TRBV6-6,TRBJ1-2,TGTGCCAGCAGTCTATACGGCTACACCTTC,CASSLYGYTF
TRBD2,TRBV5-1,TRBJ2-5,TGCGCCAGCAGCTTGGGACTAGCGGGAGATATGGAGACCCAGTACTTC,CASSLGLAGDMETQYF
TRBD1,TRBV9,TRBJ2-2,TGTGCCAGCAGCCCTACCCCGGGACAGGACAACACCGGGGAGCTGTTTTTT,CASSPTPGQDNTGELFF
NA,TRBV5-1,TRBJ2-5,TGCGCCAGCAGCTTGGCTCAACAAGAGACCCAGTACTTC,CASSLAQQETQYF
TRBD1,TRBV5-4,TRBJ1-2,TGTGCCAGCGCGTCCCGGGACAGGGGTCTCTATGGCTACACCTTC,CASASRDRGLYGYTF
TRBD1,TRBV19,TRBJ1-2,TGTGCCAGTAGTATCACAGGGGGCTATGGCTACACCTTC,CASSITGGYGYTF